These 14 T cell receptor beta chains were sequenced from one sample in a study of blood T cell repertoires in COVID-19. Repertoires were generated with immunoSEQ multiplex PCR, while TCRdb's copy carries only in-frame clones and drops some. Counted here are about 210,000 clones, roughly 79% occurring once; the ten biggest clones make up more than 8.5%. Input material: PBMCs or T cells enriched from blood (not recorded which). The source is a woman between 45 and 65 years old with acute COVID-19.

The chain links TRBV7-2 to TRBJ2-7, with D possibly matching TRBD1 (5 bases). CDR1 and CDR2 (germline): SGHTA, FQGNSA. V lost 2 bases and J lost 4, with 12 bases in between. This CDR3 is 14 amino acids long. CDR3 bases: TGTGCCAGCAGCTTAAACAAGGGGCGGTACGAGCAGTACTTC. Translating it yields CASSLNKGRYEQYF.

The chain recombines TRBV19 with TRBJ1-6; no reliable D call. CDR1 and CDR2 (germline): LNHDA, SQIVND (reference sequence). V dropped 3 bases and J dropped 3 bases, with 9 bases sitting between them. CDR3 length equals 15 residues. CDR3 nucleotides: TGTGCCAGTAGTATCGTGGCAGACTATAATTCACCCCTCCACTTT. This codes for CASSIVADYNSPLHF.

V usage is TRBV27 and J usage is TRBJ2-3, with a weak D call TRBD2 (6 bases). This CDR3 has 11 amino acids. The germline V and J ends were trimmed by 3 bases and 10 bases, with 8 bases remaining between them. Germline V gives CDR1 MNHEY, CDR2 SMNVEV (reference sequence). The CDR3 bases are TGTGCCAGCAGTTTCGGGACTGCGCAGTATTTT. Amino acid sequence: CASSFGTAQYF.

The genes are TRBV9 and TRBJ1-3; no clear D gene. This CDR3 has 14 residues. Germline CDR1 SGDLS, CDR2 YYNGEE. Trimming removed 0 bases from V and 9 bases from J, with 13 bases in between. CDR3 nucleotides: TGTGCCAGCAGCGTAGCTTACACTGGGCGCACCATATATTTT. Translating gives CASSVAYTGRTIYF.

The J gene is TRBJ2-1, the V gene TRBV9, with TRBD1 matching over 10 bases. The junction had 3 bases not matched to a gene; V was cut back by 3 bases and J by 3 bases. This CDR3 comprises 15 residues. CDR1 SGDLS and CDR2 YYNGEE come from the germline V gene. The chain's CDR3 is CASSGGQGGYNEQFF. The CDR3 DNA reads TGTGCCAGCAGCGGAGGACAGGGGGGCTACAATGAGCAGTTCTTC.

V is TRBV5-1 and J is TRBJ1-2; TRBD1 matches 7 bases. The V gene's germline CDR1 is SGHRS and CDR2 YFSETQ. Trimming took 3 bases from V and 8 from J; bases not matched to a gene: 10. The CDR3 length is 14 residues. This chain's CDR3 is CASSSDGQVGGYTF. The CDR3, as DNA: TGCGCCAGCAGCTCCGACGGACAGGTCGGAGGCTACACCTTC.

This chain uses TRBV3-1 (or the pseudogene TRBV3-2) with TRBJ2-1, with a weak D call TRBD2 (5 bases). This CDR3 is built from 15 residues. Trimming took 1 base from V and 4 from J, leaving 11 bases between them. The germline CDR1 and CDR2 sequences are LGHDT and YNNKEL (reference sequence). In nucleotides, the CDR3 is TGTGCCAGCAGCCAAGGACCGGGAAATTACAATGAGCAGTTCTTC. Translating gives CASSQGPGNYNEQFF.

The chain is built from TRBV4-1 and TRBJ1-6; tentatively, D is TRBD1 (5 bases). The germline CDR1 and CDR2 sequences are MGHRA and YSYEKL. V was trimmed by 0 bases and J by 0 bases, leaving 9 bases between them. The CDR3 is 17 amino acids. In DNA, the CDR3 is TGCGCCAGCAGCCAAGATACGACAGTCTCCTATAATTCACCCCTCCACTTT. Translating gives CASSQDTTVSYNSPLHF.

The chain uses TRBV7-8 and TRBJ2-2, with 7 bases lining up with TRBD2. CDR3 length: 15 residues. The V and J ends lost 5 bases and 6 bases, in that order; junction bases with no gene match: 9. The V gene's germline CDR1 is SGHVS and CDR2 FQNEAQ. The CDR3 loop reads CASSPGQGGSGELFF. The CDR3 region has the DNA TGTGCCAGCAGCCCCGGGCAGGGAGGGTCCGGGGAGCTGTTTTTT.

The chain combines TRBV4-1 with TRBJ1-1, with D perhaps matching TRBD1 (6 bases). Per the germline V gene, CDR1 is MGHRA and CDR2 is YSYEKL. V dropped 2 bases and J dropped 0 bases, with 10 bases sitting between them. This CDR3 is 15 amino acids long. CDR3 coding DNA: TGCGCCAGCAGCCAACCCACAGGGATGAACACTGAAGCTTTCTTT. This gives the protein CASSQPTGMNTEAFF.

The V gene is TRBV7-9, the J gene TRBJ2-7, with D perhaps TRBD2 (5 bases). The CDR3 has 14 residues. CDR1 is SEHNR, CDR2 FQNEAQ, per germline (reference sequence). V was shortened by 5 bases and J by 2 bases, with 13 bases between the two germline ends. CDR3 residues: CASSPEGTPYEQYF. In DNA, the CDR3 is TGTGCCAGCAGCCCCGAGGGCACCCCCTACGAGCAGTACTTC.

The genes are TRBV5-4 and TRBJ2-5, with TRBD2 matching over 10 bases. V dropped 4 bases and J dropped 4; count of bases not matched to a gene: 7. The CDR3 contains 15 residues. Germline CDR1 reads SGHNT; CDR2 reads YYREEE (reference sequence). For the CDR3, the DNA is TGTGCCAGCAGCCCGAGCGGGGGGGTAGGAGAGACCCAGTACTTC. This translates into CASSPSGGVGETQYF.

In its sample, this clone was seen once. The chain recombines TRBV2 with TRBJ2-7; 11 bases align to TRBD1. CDR1 and CDR2 (germline): SNHLY, FYNNEI. Trimming removed 5 bases from V and 3 bases from J; junction bases left unmatched: 3. CDR3 length equals 14 residues. CDR3 residues: CASSIGTGGYEQYF. Here the CDR3 DNA reads TGTGCCAGCAGTATAGGGACAGGGGGCTACGAGCAGTACTTC.

Here the CDR3 reads CASSEVGGPTDEQFF. Here the CDR3 DNA reads TGTGCCAGCAGTGAAGTCGGCGGCCCCACGGATGAGCAGTTCTTC. V usage is TRBV6-1 and J usage is TRBJ2-1, with unresolved D. The CDR3 runs to 15 residues. CDR1 and CDR2 from the germline V gene are MNHNS and SASEGT. With 1 base removed from V and 8 bases from J, the gap between germline ends came to 15 bases.